This T cell receptor beta chain was recorded in a study of cytomegalovirus exposure and HLA in healthy donors (dated by TCRdb to 2016 to 2017). Some background on the complete study: In an earlier analysis of 550 to 750 of the donors, 250 to 350 Gb of sequence data and 95 million to 130 million unique TCR beta sequences from 150 million to 200 million T cells were reported. The later analysis used no new phenotypic data to find candidate immune exposures, relying instead on TCR beta sequences and their occurrence across donors. In a later analysis, previously published TCR beta repertoires from more than 500 donors were re-analyzed and high-resolution HLA genotyping was added so that TCR occurrence patterns could be studied. In a later genetic analysis, genome-wide SNP genotypes for about 65% of the roughly 700 donors were used, and that subset was treated as a discovery cohort. In an earlier analysis of 587 of the donors, high-throughput TCR beta sequencing was used to judge whether each TCR beta V gene segment behaved as functional or pseudogenic. The number of typed donors differed by locus: about 620-640 for A, B, C, DRB1 and DQB1; about 520 for DQA1; fewer than 610 for DPA1; and roughly 470 for DPB1. Donor age, sex, ethnicity and CMV serostatus were collected together with the repertoire data. The T cell repertoires of under 700 subjects were profiled by immunosequencing and related to cytomegalovirus serostatus. Among some 410 genotyped donors of the cohort, an average of approximately 230,000 unique TCR beta nucleotide sequences were sequenced per donor, about a sixth of them non-productive. Because of strong linkage in the cohort, roughly five DR-DQ haplotypes were treated as single units for association and clustering. Besides the first cohort of roughly 700 subjects, a separate validation cohort made up of 95 to 150 different subjects was used. To predict cytomegalovirus infection status, the study brought together high-throughput TCR immunosequencing, statistical association of individual TCRs with disease status, and machine learning. Every repertoire in the discovery cohort had been generated on one and the same sequencing platform. An early release covering roughly 640 HLA-typed donors comprised around 300 gigabases of sequencing data and about 90 million unique TCR sequences. The genetic ancestry cluster associated with self-reported Caucasian donors included 81% of the 300 to 400 genotyped donors. The study was designed to test whether signatures of past pathogen exposure could be identified by cataloging public T cell receptors. HLA typing covered class I and class II loci at four-digit resolution.

The cohort comprised some 680 healthy bone marrow donors. At the time of sampling, all cohort members were nominally healthy, though unrecorded immune exposures were likely present. The donor was CMV seronegative and belonged to the group of several hundred seronegative cohort members. A peripheral blood sample was provided by each donor, and peripheral blood mononuclear cells were used for TCR beta sequencing. Genomic DNA was extracted from the blood cell samples with the Qiagen DNeasy Blood Extraction Kit. The CDR3 spans 15 residues, from the cysteine through the phenylalanine. Just CDR3 DNA is preserved here, 45 bases in frame from base 1. CDR1 and CDR2 are drawn from the germline V gene (reference sequence): SSHAT, FNYEAQ. Study-level results and caveats: Most TCR sequences were seen in very few donors, while some public TCRs were found in many individuals. A later analysis found that most CMV-associated TCR beta chains appeared HLA-restricted, with HLA associations seemingly driven largely by CMV exposure. In vitro tests confirmed that a few of the cytomegalovirus-associated TCR beta chains recognize cytomegalovirus antigens. A further reported finding was that TCR beta sequences accurately predicted the HLA-A and HLA-B alleles for most subjects in the first cohort. Assigning TCR associations to individual alleles was difficult when HLA alleles, especially DR and DQ, strongly co-occurred. Immune exposure information for the cohort was limited to CMV serostatus. Because counts were too low, 15 to 20 rarely observed V segments, including chromosome 9 orphons, were left out of the earlier analysis of 500 to 650 of the donors. It was suggested by the authors that the approach could potentially be generalized to other disease states and immunological phenotypes. Some IMGT-functional V segments, including TRBV6-2 and TRBV6-3, could not be told apart with the 87-base-pair reads, so those segments were excluded. An association between a missense DCLRE1C variant and V-gene and J-gene trimming of TCR beta chains was found in a later genetic analysis and replicated in an independent cohort. The classifier was reported to diagnose cytomegalovirus status with high specificity and sensitivity in both the original cohort and the validation cohort. A group of highly shared sequence variants was considered likely to be a technical artifact of the sequencing pipeline. Because some donors lacked HLA typing at each locus, the association tests relied only on the typed subset. In a later analysis, TCR association rates were found to vary across HLA loci, with the most associated TCRs seen for DRB1 alleles and the fewest for HLA-C alleles. In the study, some 160 TCR beta chains were listed as associated with cytomegalovirus. Roughly uniform sequencing depth across donors was assumed in presence/absence analyses, although this assumption may not hold. An earlier analysis of around 540 of the donors showed that most TCR beta V segments appeared in productive rearrangements either about 87% or about 30% of the time, which broadly matched IMGT annotations. At a false discovery rate of 0.05, a later analysis linked 15,000 to 20,000 TCR beta sequences to specific HLA alleles. In a later analysis, HLA-associated TCR beta chains showed more clonal expansion and lower generation probabilities than non-associated chains that were equally common. According to a later genetic analysis, donors in an Asian-associated ancestry cluster had fewer N-insertions in productive TCRs than the approximately 630-donor mean. The cohort was sequenced for TCR beta chains only, and without alpha or paired-chain data the features that could be detected were limited. Several of the top co-occurrence clusters appeared to be linked to parvovirus B19, influenza, CMV and Epstein-Barr virus, according to a later analysis. Correlated functional status among segregating V segments might reflect linkage disequilibrium, but an unknown experimental factor could not be ruled out.

The library was built by means of the immunoSEQ multiplex PCR assay. The multiplex PCR relied on a mix of 60 forward primers for TCR Vbeta segments and 13 reverse primers for TCR Jbeta segments. The CDR3 region of rearranged TCR beta genes was amplified from genomic DNA by a multiplex PCR assay. On the Illumina HiSeq System, the amplified TCR beta libraries were sequenced as 87-base-pair reads. Per the authors' processing: A later analysis tallied 80 million to 95 million unique TCR beta chains across the 700 or so repertoires, and about 10 million of those chains were shared by two or more donors. Raw reads were error-corrected and collapsed into unique sequences with a nearest-neighbor algorithm that merged closely related sequences to remove PCR and sequencing errors. To assign V, D and J gene segments, CDR3 sequences were aligned to IMGT reference sequences. For a sequence to be retained, at least a six-nucleotide match to both a V gene segment and a J gene segment was required. Rearrangements were called productive when the CDR3 lacked stop codons and stayed in frame with V and J; all others were non-productive. CDR3 was defined by IMGT convention, running from the second conserved V-encoded cysteine to the conserved J-encoded phenylalanine. In an earlier analysis of more than 550 of the donors, sequences lacking an unambiguous match to a single V gene segment were excluded. An earlier analysis of a few hundred of the donors called V segments functional above 56.7% productive rearrangements and segregating when the between-donor standard deviation exceeded 5%. A statistical classification framework was built for diagnosing cytomegalovirus status from the catalog of TCR beta chain sequences. V and J gene assignment, in a later analysis, came from comparing TCR nucleotide sequences with IMGT/GENE-DB human TR gene sequences. In a later analysis, CDR3 sequences and most-parsimonious VDJ recombination scenarios were assigned using the TCRdist pipeline. In a later analysis, each TCR beta chain was defined by its CDR3 amino acid sequence together with its V-gene family, and reads lacking a unique V-gene family were excluded. A later analysis removed 592 highly shared, low-generation-probability nucleotide sequences to deal with suspected cross-contamination and a sequencing artifact. In a later analysis, a clonal expansion index for each public chain was calculated from normalized within-repertoire ranks of inferred template counts. Generation probabilities in a later analysis came from a VDJ recombination model fitted to out-of-frame rearrangements, and those results were checked against IGoR. Hypergeometric tests were used in a later analysis to score TCR-TCR, TCR-HLA and TCR-CMV co-occurrence, with a repertoire-size bias correction applied to the TCR pairs. In a later analysis, false discovery rates were estimated by permuting HLA or CMV assignments 20 times. In a later analysis, co-occurring TCRs were grouped using DBSCAN, and TCRdist sequence similarity was added for clustering within HLA-allele-positive subsets. Co-occurrence clustering excluded repertoires with fewer than 30,000 or more than 120,000 public chains, plus five with anomalous nucleotide sharing. The table was pulled from immuneACCESS by TCRdb, which kept in-frame rearrangements only. Such tables lose some clones; where checked, under half of the loss comes from unresolved V genes, and the rest has no known cause. The V and J calls and the clone size are those of that table, but D and trimming were determined from the DNA. The sample table shows approximately 150,000 clones, and around four fifths are seen once. The ten largest clones capture approximately 2.7% of the sample.

For this clone: What antigen it recognizes has not been identified. One junction end disagrees with the germline gene, perhaps due to a read error. At the DNA level, this CDR3 is encoded by other sequences in the same sample as well.

The rearranged segments are TRBV7-7 and TRBJ2-2, with TRBD1 matching 8 junction bases. The sequence was obtained from a boy aged 2-15 years in good health and CMV-seronegative. The sequenced material came from PBMCs. At the DNA level, the sequence is TGCGCCAGCAGCTTAACGGCGGGGACAGGCGGGGAGCTGTTTTTT. Its translation is CASSLTAGTGGELFF.